This paragraph reports one TCR beta chain. Its antigen remains unidentified. This sample is part of a study of Ad26.COV2.S vaccination and SARS-CoV-2 variants. Points from the study as a whole: For non-spike TCRs, breadth in vaccine recipients resembled that in placebo recipients.

This CDR3 region has 12 residues. V trimming: 8 bases; J trimming: 8 bases; junction bases outside the gene matches: 3. The V gene's germline CDR1 is MNHEY and CDR2 SVGAGI. Profiled with immunoSEQ multiplex PCR; TCRdb holds only in-frame clones, not every one. The sample contains around 300,000 clones, approximately 87% of which appear only once. The treatment denotes: roughly 20 received Ad26.COV2.S at low or high dose, single or two shots; several received placebo; per-sample allocation not given. After the first vaccine or placebo injection, samples were drawn on day 63. Sequencing was performed on peripheral blood, taken in a trial of Ad26.COV2.S vaccine versus placebo. This TCR derives from a person aged 18-65 years who received the Ad26.COV2.S COVID-19 vaccine or a placebo. This chain connects TRBV6-5 to TRBJ1-4; TRBD1 agrees at 9 bases. The DNA for the CDR3 is TGTGCCAGCGCGACAGGGGGGGAAAAACTGTTTTTT. It encodes CASATGGEKLFF.